This paragraph reports one TCR beta chain. This entry comes from a study of T cell changes during pregnancy in multiple sclerosis. This table comes from immunoSEQ multiplex PCR, and its TCRdb copy is limited to in-frame clones, with some not included. The repertoire holds about 24,000 clones, with roughly nine tenths as singletons. Sequenced material: CD8+ T cells from peripheral blood mononuclear cells, taken in the third trimester of pregnancy. The sequence was collected from a female donor in good health, enrolled as a control in a pregnancy study.

CDR3 DNA sequence: TGTGCCAGCACCCACCACCCGGTCAATGAGCAGTTCTTC. Its protein product is CASTHHPVNEQFF. This chain connects TRBV2 to TRBJ2-1; D gene ambiguous. Germline CDR1 and CDR2: SNHLY and FYNNEI. The CDR3 loop spans 13 amino acids. V was pared by 7 bases and J by 6 bases, with 13 bases between. Together with reference TRBV2 and TRBJ2-1, the CDR3 gives the full variable domain: EPEVTQTPSHQVTQMGQEVILRCVPISNHLYFYWYRQILGQKVEFLVSFYNNEISEKSEIFDDQFSVERPDGSNFTLKIRSTKLEDSAMYFCASTHHPVNEQFFGPGTRLTVL.